What follows is one T cell receptor beta chain and its context. This specimen belongs to a study of blood T cell repertoires in COVID-19. As for the study in general: The study drew acute and convalescent COVID-19 samples from the United States, Italy and Spain.

The V end lost 2 bases, the J end lost 3 bases, and 5 bases lay between the germline ends. CDR3 size: 13 residues. Germline V gene sequence: CDR1 SGHRS, CDR2 YFSETQ. Measured with immunoSEQ multiplex PCR; TCRdb has only the in-frame clones, and not every one. This sample has about 200,000 clones; around 82% occur once, and the top ten carry roughly 6%. The sequence was collected from an older woman with acute or convalescent COVID-19. The material sequenced was peripheral blood. The chain combines TRBV5-1 with TRBJ1-4; D is undetermined. CDR3 sequence: CASSFSSNEKLFF. DNA for the CDR3: TGCGCCAGCAGCTTCAGTTCTAATGAAAAACTGTTTTTT. Full variable domain (missing parts from reference TRBV5-1 and TRBJ1-4): KAGVTQTPRYLIKTRGQQVTLSCSPISGHRSVSWYQQTPGQGLQFLFEYFSETQRNKGNFPGRFSGRQFSNSRSEMNVSTLELGDSALYLCASSFSSNEKLFFGSGTQLSVL.